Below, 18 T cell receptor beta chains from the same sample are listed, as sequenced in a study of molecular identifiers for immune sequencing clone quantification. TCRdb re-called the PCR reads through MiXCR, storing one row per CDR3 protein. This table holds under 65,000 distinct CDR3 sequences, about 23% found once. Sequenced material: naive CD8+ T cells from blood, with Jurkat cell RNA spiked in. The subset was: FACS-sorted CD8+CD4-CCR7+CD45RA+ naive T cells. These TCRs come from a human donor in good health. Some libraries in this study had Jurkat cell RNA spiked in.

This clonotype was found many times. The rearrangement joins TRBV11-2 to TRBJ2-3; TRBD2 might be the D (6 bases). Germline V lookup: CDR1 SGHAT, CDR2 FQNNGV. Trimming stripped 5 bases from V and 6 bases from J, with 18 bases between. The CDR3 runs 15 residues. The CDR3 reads CASSRSGWEADTQYF. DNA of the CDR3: TGTGCCAGCAGCCGGAGCGGGTGGGAGGCGGATACGCAGTATTTT.

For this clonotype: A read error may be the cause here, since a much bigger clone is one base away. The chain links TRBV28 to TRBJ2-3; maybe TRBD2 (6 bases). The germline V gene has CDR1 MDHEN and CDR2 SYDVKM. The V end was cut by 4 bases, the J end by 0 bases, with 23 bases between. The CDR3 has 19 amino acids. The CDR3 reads CASSSLRIGASESTDTQYF. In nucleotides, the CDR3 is TGTGCCAGCAGTTCGCTGCGAATTGGGGCTAGCGAGAGCACAGATACGCAGTATTTT. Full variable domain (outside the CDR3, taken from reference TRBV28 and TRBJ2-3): DVKVTQSSRYLVKRTGEKVFLECVQDMDHENMFWYRQDPGLGLRLIYFSYDVKMKEKGDIPEGYSVSREKKERFSLILESASTNQTSMYLCASSSLRIGASESTDTQYFGPGTRLTVL.

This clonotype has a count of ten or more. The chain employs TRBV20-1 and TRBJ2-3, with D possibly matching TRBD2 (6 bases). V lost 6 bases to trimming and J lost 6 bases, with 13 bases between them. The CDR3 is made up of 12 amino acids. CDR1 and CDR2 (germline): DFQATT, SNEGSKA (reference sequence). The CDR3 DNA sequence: TGCAGTGCGACGAGCGGAGGGGATACGCAGTATTTT. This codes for CSATSGGDTQYF.

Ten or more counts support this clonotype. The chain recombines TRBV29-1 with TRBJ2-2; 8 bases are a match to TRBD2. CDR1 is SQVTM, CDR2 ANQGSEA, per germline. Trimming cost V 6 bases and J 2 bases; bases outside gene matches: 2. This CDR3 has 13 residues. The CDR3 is CSVGTSNTGELFF. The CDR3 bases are TGCAGCGTCGGGACTAGTAACACCGGGGAGCTGTTTTTT.

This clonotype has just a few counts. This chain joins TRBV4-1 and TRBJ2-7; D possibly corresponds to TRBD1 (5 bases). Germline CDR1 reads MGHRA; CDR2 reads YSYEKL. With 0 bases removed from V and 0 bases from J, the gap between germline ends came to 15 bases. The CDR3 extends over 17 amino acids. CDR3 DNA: TGCGCCAGCAGCCAAGAGCAGGGTGGGGAACCCTCCTACGAGCAGTACTTC. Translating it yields CASSQEQGGEPSYEQYF.

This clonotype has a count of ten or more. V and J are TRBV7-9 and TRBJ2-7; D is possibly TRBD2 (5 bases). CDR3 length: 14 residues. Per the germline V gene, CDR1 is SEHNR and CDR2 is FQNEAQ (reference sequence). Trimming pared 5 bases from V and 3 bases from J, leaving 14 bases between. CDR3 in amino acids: CASSPAGIYYEQYF. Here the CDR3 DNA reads TGTGCCAGCAGCCCCGCCGGGATCTACTACGAGCAGTACTTC.

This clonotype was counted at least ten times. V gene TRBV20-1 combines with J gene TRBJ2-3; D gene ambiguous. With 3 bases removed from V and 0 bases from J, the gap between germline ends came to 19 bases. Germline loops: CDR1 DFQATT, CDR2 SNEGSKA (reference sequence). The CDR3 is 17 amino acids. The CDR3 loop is CSASRSGLETSTDTQYF. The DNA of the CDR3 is TGCAGTGCTAGTCGGAGTGGGCTGGAGACTAGCACAGATACGCAGTATTTT.

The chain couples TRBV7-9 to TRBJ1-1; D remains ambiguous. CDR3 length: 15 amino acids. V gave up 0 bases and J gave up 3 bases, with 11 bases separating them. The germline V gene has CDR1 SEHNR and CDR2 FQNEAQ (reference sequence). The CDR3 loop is CASSLAGYLHTEAFF. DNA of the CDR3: TGTGCCAGCAGCTTAGCGGGTTATTTGCACACTGAAGCTTTCTTT.

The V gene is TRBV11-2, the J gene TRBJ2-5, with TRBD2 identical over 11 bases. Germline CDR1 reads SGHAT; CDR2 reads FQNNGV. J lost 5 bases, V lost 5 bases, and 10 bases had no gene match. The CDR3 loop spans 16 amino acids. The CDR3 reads CASSITSGGERETQYF. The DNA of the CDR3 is TGTGCCAGCAGCATTACTAGCGGGGGCGAGCGGGAGACCCAGTACTTC. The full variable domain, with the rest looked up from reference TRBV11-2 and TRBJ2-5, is EAGVAQSPRYKIIEKRQSVAFWCNPISGHATLYWYQQILGQGPKLLIQFQNNGVVDDSQLPKDRFSAERLKGVDSTLKIQPAKLEDSAVYLCASSITSGGERETQYFGPGTRLLVL.

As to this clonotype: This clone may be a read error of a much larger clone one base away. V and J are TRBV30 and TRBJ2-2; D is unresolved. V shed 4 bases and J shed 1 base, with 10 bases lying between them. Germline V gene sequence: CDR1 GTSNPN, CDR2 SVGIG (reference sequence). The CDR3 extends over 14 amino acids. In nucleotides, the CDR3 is TGTGCCTGGATTTTCAAGGGGAACACCGGGGAGCTGTTTTTT. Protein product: CAWIFKGNTGELFF. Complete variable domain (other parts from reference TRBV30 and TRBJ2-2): SQTIHQWPATLVQPVGSPLSLECTVEGTSNPNLYWYRQAAGRGLQLLFYSVGIGQISSEVPQNLSASRPQDRQFILSSKKLLLSDSGFYLCAWIFKGNTGELFFGEGSRLTVL.

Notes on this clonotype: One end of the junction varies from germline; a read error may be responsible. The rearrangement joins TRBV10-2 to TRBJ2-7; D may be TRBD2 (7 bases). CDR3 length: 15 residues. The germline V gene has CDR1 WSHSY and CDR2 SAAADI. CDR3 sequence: CATSETAGARYEQYF. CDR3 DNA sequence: TGCGCCACCAGTGAAACGGCGGGGGCCCGGTACGAGCAGTACTTC.

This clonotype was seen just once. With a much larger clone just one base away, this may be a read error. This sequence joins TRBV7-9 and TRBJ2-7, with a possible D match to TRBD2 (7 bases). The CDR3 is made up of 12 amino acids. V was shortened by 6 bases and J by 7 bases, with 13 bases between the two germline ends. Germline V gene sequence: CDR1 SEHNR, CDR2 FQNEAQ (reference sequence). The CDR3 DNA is TGTGCCAGCAGGATCAGGGGAGGGGAGCAGTACTTC. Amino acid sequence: CASRIRGGEQYF.

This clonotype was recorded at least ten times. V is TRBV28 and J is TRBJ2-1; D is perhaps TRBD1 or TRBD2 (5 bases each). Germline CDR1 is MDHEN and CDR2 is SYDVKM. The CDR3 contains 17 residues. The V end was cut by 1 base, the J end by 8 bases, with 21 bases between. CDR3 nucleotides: TGTGCCAGCAGTTTATATCGCGGGCAGGGCCCTATGGATGAGCAGTTCTTC. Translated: CASSLYRGQGPMDEQFF.

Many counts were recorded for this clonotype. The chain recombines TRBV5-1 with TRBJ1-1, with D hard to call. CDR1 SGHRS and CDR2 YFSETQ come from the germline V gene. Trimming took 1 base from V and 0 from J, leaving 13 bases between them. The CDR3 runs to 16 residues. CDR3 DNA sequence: TGCGCCAGCAGCTTGTTAGGTACGTTCATGAACACTGAAGCTTTCTTT. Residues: CASSLLGTFMNTEAFF.

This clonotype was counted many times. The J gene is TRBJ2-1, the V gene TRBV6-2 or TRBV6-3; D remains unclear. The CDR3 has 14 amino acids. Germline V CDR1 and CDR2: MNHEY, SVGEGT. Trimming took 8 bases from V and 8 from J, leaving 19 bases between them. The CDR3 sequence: CASSGIRWVDEQFF. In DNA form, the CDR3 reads TGTGCCAGCTCGGGTATTAGGTGGGTGGATGAGCAGTTCTTC.

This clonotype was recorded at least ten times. The CDR3 nucleotides read TGTGCCAGCAGTGTCAACAGGGGGCCCACCTACGAGCAGTACTTC. Its translation: CASSVNRGPTYEQYF. The V call is TRBV2, the J call TRBJ2-7; 9 nucleotides agree with TRBD1. With V trimmed by 4 bases and J by 2 bases, 6 bases remained unmatched. The length of the CDR3 is 15 residues. Looked up from germline, CDR1 is SNHLY and CDR2 is FYNNEI.

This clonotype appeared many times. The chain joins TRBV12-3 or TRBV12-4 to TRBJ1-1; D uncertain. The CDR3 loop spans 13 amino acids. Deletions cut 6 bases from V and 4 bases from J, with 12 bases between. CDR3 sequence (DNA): TGTGCCAGCAGGAAAACGGAGGTCACTGAAGCTTTCTTT. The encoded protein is CASRKTEVTEAFF.

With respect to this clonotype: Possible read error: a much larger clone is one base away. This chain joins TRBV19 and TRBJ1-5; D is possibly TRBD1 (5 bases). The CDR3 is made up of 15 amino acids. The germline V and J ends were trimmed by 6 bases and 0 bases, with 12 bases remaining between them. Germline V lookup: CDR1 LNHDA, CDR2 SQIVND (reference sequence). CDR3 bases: TGTGCCAGTAGCCTGACAGATTATAGCAATCAGCCCCAGCATTTT. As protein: CASSLTDYSNQPQHF. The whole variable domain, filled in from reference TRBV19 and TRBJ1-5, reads DGGITQSPKYLFRKEGQNVTLSCEQNLNHDAMYWYRQDPGQGLRLIYYSQIVNDFQKGDIAEGYSVSREKKESFPLTVTSAQKNPTAFYLCASSLTDYSNQPQHFGDGTRLSIL.